Below are 9 T cell receptor beta chains sequenced from a single sample in a study of human T cells and chemical hapten exposure. The time point: patch test 1, 2 weeks after DPC sensitization. The treatment here: therapeutic diphenylcyclopropenone sensitization with weekly scalp DPC. In TCRdb, the RACE reads were re-called with MiXCR into one record per CDR3 protein. The profile shows some 82,000 distinct CDR3 sequences, around 10% of them singletons. Specimen: whole blood, collected in connection with sensitization to the hapten diphenylcyclopropenone (DPC). These receptors were taken from a woman between 50 and 59 years old with alopecia areata. Some clones in this sample may be carry-over from other donors' samples.

At least ten counts were recorded for this clonotype. The chain couples TRBV14 to TRBJ1-4; D unresolved. Germline CDR1 SGHDN, CDR2 FVKESK. Trimming took 0 bases from V and 4 from J, leaving 12 bases between them. The CDR3 has 16 amino acids. CDR3 DNA sequence: TGTGCCAGCAGCCAAGAGAGGCAGGTGTTTAATGAAAAACTGTTTTTT. As protein: CASSQERQVFNEKLFF. Drawing the rest from reference TRBV14 and TRBJ1-4, the complete variable domain is EAGVTQFPSHSVIEKGQTVTLRCDPISGHDNLYWYRRVMGKEIKFLLHFVKESKQDESGMPNNRFLAERTGGTYSTLKVQPAELEDSGVYFCASSQERQVFNEKLFFGSGTQLSVL.

This clonotype was detected only a few times. This chain connects TRBV7-2 to TRBJ1-5; maybe TRBD1 (5 bases). Germline V gives CDR1 SGHTA, CDR2 FQGNSA. The CDR3 consists of 12 residues. The V gene lost 1 base and the J gene lost 11 bases, with 9 bases spanning the gap. The DNA for the CDR3 is TGTGCCAGCAGCTTAGTTGCGGGGGCCCAGCATTTT. Encoded protein: CASSLVAGAQHF.

This clonotype occurred many times. The chain links TRBV29-1 to TRBJ1-1, with D unclear. Trimming left V 1 base short and J 7 bases short, with 7 bases between. Germline V gene data show CDR1 as SQVTM and CDR2 as ANQGSEA. The CDR3 spans 11 residues. The CDR3 coding sequence is TGCAGCGTTGAAGGCTTCCGTGAAGCTTTCTTT. This translates into CSVEGFREAFF.

This clonotype was counted a few times. The CDR3 sequence is CASSPTSAGGQPQHF. For the CDR3, the DNA is TGTGCCAGCAGCCCCACTAGTGCAGGGGGACAGCCCCAGCATTTT. The gene calls are TRBV3-1 and TRBJ1-5; 7 bases are shared with TRBD1. With V trimmed by 4 bases and J by 7 bases, 10 bases remained unmatched. The germline V gene encodes CDR1 LGHDT and CDR2 YNNKEL (reference sequence). The CDR3 is 15 amino acids. The variable domain in full, completed from reference TRBV3-1 and TRBJ1-5, reads DTAVSQTPKYLVTQMGNDKSIKCEQNLGHDTMYWYKQDSKKFLKIMFSYNNKELIINETVPNRFSPKSPDKAHLNLHINSLELGDSAVYFCASSPTSAGGQPQHFGDGTRLSIL.

This clonotype was detected a few times. The chain is built from TRBV27 and TRBJ2-1; 10 nucleotides align to TRBD1. J lost 7 bases, V lost 4 bases, and 7 bases had no gene match. Per the germline V gene, CDR1 is MNHEY and CDR2 is SMNVEV (reference sequence). The CDR3 runs to 15 residues. This CDR3 is CASSSRQGAFNEQFF. The CDR3 DNA sequence: TGTGCCAGCAGTTCCCGACAGGGGGCATTTAATGAGCAGTTCTTC.

In this sample, this clonotype turned up a few times. The V gene is TRBV12-3 or TRBV12-4, the J gene TRBJ2-7; 8 positions agree with TRBD1. V shed 8 bases and J 4 bases; nucleotides not matched to a gene: 10. The CDR3 is made up of 14 amino acids. CDR3 DNA: TGTGCCAGCTTAAGGACAGGGATCGCTTACGAGCAGTACTTC. Protein sequence: CASLRTGIAYEQYF.

In this sample, this clonotype is medium-sized. V is TRBV11-2 and J is TRBJ2-5; 9 nucleotides line up with TRBD2. V lost 7 bases, J lost 1 base, and 7 bases stayed unmatched. This CDR3 region has 15 residues. The germline CDR1 and CDR2 sequences are SGHAT and FQNNGV. The chain's CDR3 is CASTYSGSLQETQYF. CDR3 bases: TGTGCCAGCACCTATAGCGGGAGCCTCCAAGAGACCCAGTACTTC.

Ten or more counts support this clonotype. This chain uses TRBV7-9 with TRBJ2-3; D may be TRBD2 (6 bases). This CDR3 contains 17 residues. Trimming pared 1 base from V and 1 base from J, leaving 15 bases between. CDR1 is SEHNR, CDR2 FQNEAQ, per germline (reference sequence). The CDR3 region is CASSLVVVSGRTDTQYF. CDR3 coding DNA: TGTGCCAGCAGCTTAGTGGTTGTTAGCGGTCGCACAGATACGCAGTATTTT.

The CDR3 spells CASSVQSRNEQYF. The CDR3 DNA sequence: TGTGCCAGCAGTGTACAGTCCCGAAACGAGCAGTACTTC. The chain recombines TRBV2 with TRBJ2-7; no definite D call. The CDR3 loop spans 13 amino acids. Germline V gene sequence: CDR1 SNHLY, CDR2 FYNNEI. Trimming left V 4 bases short and J 5 bases short, with 12 bases between.